This T cell receptor (beta chain) was identified during a study of metastatic and nonmetastatic thyroid tumors. No treatment of any kind had been given to any patient before thyroid surgery. This clone was detected only a few times. Per the study methods: To classify distant metastasis in papillary thyroid cancer, a model was built from CDR3 differences across clinicopathological groups. With MiXCR, TCRdb reprocessed the PCR reads. The V and J calls and clone size come from TCRdb's table, not from the authors' own analysis. There are 40,000 or so clones in the sample; around 43% occur only once, and roughly 25% lies in the top ten. V was pared by 5 bases and J by 0 bases, with 14 bases between. The CDR3 has 15 residues. Per the germline V gene, CDR1 is MNHNS and CDR2 is SASEGT.

The origin of this receptor is a male donor with papillary thyroid cancer or a benign thyroid nodule (not recorded which). Some clones in this sample may be carry-over from other donors' samples. The source material was tumor tissue. The chain couples TRBV6-1 to TRBJ2-7, with a weak D call TRBD2 (6 bases). In DNA, the CDR3 is TGTGCCAGCAGTTTAAGCGGGCTTAGCTCCTACGAGCAGTACTTC. It codes for CASSLSGLSSYEQYF.